This T cell receptor (beta chain) was recovered during a study of CD8+ T cells in alopecia areata. Study-level findings and limits: Lesional scalp displayed greater clonality than normal scalp, most notably in alopecia totalis/universalis.

RNA was extracted and reverse transcribed into cDNA as the sequencing template. Clones were sequenced by immunoSEQ multiplex PCR, and TCRdb holds only the in-frame ones, with some missing. Of more than 150,000 clones in the sample, 40% to 65% were seen once. In regard to this clone: The antigen is unknown. At the DNA level, this CDR3 is encoded by other sequences in the same sample as well.

The treatment: oral pan-JAK inhibitor, 5-10 mg twice daily. Deletions cut 3 bases from V and 8 bases from J, with 10 bases between. The CDR3 runs 11 residues. In germline, CDR1 is GTSNPN, CDR2 SVGIG (reference sequence). V gene TRBV30 combines with J gene TRBJ1-1; a weak D match, TRBD1 (5 bases). Sequenced here: CD8+ T cells sorted from blood, sampled at approximately week 52, from a patient treated with tofacitinib. The TCR comes from a human donor with alopecia areata. The CDR3 nucleotides read TGTGCCTGGAGCCCCGGGACCGAAGCTTTCTTT. Protein: CAWSPGTEAFF.